Listed below are T cell receptor beta chains from one sample, sequenced in a study of T cells and Merkel cell carcinoma outcomes. Repertoires were generated with immunoSEQ multiplex PCR, while TCRdb's copy carries only in-frame clones and drops some. The sample data list just under 30 clones. What was sequenced was tumor tissue from Merkel cell carcinoma. The receptors were gathered from a human donor with Merkel cell carcinoma. Each CDR3 is given with its conserved first and last residue. The D gene is left open where the match is weak.

j_call v_call d_call cdr3_aa cdr3_nt
TRBJ2-1 TRBV29-1 - CSAPEGAGPLNEQFF TGCAGCGCACCTGAAGGGGCAGGACCTCTCAATGAGCAGTTCTTC
TRBJ1-2 TRBV5-4 TRBD1 CASSVTGVGYGYTF TGTGCCAGCAGCGTTACAGGGGTGGGCTATGGCTACACCTTC
TRBJ1-2 TRBV7-6 - CAKTYGYTF TGTGCCAAGACCTATGGCTACACCTTC
TRBJ2-5 TRBV5-1 TRBD2 CASSRGLAREETQYF TGCGCCAGCAGCCGGGGACTAGCGAGGGAGGAGACCCAGTACTTC
TRBJ1-1 TRBV9 TRBD1 CASTSRQGEAFF TGTGCCAGCACCTCCCGACAGGGGGAAGCTTTCTTT
TRBJ1-2 TRBV1 - CTSRCYSLRKTYGYTF TGCACCAGCAGATGTTACAGTTTGCGAAAGACCTATGGCTACACCTTC
TRBJ1-2 TRBV28 - CASSLGPASSSYGYTF TGTGCCAGCAGTTTGGGTCCGGCATCTAGCTCCTATGGCTACACCTTC
TRBJ2-7 TRBV10-2 - CASSENYYEQYF TGCGCCAGCAGTGAAAACTACTACGAGCAATACTTC
TRBJ2-7 TRBV10-3 TRBD1 CAISQGERTNYEQYF TGTGCCATCAGTCAGGGGGAGCGGACAAACTACGAGCAGTACTTC
TRBJ2-3 TRBV10-3 - CATLNSNPLTDTQYF TGTGCCACCCTAAACTCGAATCCCCTCACAGATACGCAGTATTTT
TRBJ1-1 TRBV5-1 - CASSLGANTEAFF TGCGCCAGCAGCCTAGGCGCGAACACTGAAGCTTTCTTT
TRBJ2-3 TRBV9 - CASSVRGLGTDTQYF TGTGCCAGCAGCGTAAGGGGATTGGGCACAGATACGCAGTATTTT
TRBJ2-7 TRBV6-1 TRBD2 CASSEGGGFGSYEQYF TGTGCCAGCAGTGAAGGGGGAGGGTTCGGCTCCTACGAGCAGTACTTC